This T cell receptor (beta chain) comes out of a study of glioma-infiltrating T cells. About the study: Before surgery, glioma patients received dexamethasone for at most six days.

The ends lost 9 bases at V and 2 bases at J; junction bases unmatched: 6. Germline V lookup: CDR1 KGHDR, CDR2 SFDVKD. The length of the CDR3 is 14 residues. Findings and caveats of the study: Non-neoplastic patients had below-expected tissue-blood divergence, while all gliomas exceeded expectation.

TCR alpha and beta CDR3 regions were amplified from RNA using iRepertoire nested multiplex PCR. For one-step reverse transcription and amplification, about 90-450 ng of tissue mRNA or PBMC total RNA was used. One entry per CDR3 protein results from TCRdb running MiXCR on the multiplex PCR reads. The top ten hold about 11% of the sample, which has 300,000 to 450,000 distinct CDR3 sequences, about two fifths seen once. As for this clonotype: Its matching antigen is unknown.

This sequence was found in a human donor with low-grade glioma or glioblastoma, undergoing nonglioma brain surgery, or in good health (not recorded which). V is TRBV24-1 and J is TRBJ2-1; 7 positions agree with TRBD2. The sample taken for sequencing was glioma tissue, nonneoplastic brain tissue, or PBMCs (not recorded which). CDR3 protein: CATFDAGAYNEQFF. The CDR3 DNA sequence: TGTGCCACCTTTGACGCGGGAGCCTACAATGAGCAGTTCTTC.